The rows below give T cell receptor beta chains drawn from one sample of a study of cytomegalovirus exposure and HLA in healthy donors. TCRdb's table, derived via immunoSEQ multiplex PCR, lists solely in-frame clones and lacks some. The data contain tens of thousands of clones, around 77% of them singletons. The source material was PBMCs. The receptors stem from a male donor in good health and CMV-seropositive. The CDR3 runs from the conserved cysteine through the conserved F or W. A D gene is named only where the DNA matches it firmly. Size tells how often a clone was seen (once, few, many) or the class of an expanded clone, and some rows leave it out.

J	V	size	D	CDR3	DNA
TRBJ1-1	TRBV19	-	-	CASKYDRTTEAFF	TGTGCCAGCAAATATGACAGGACCACTGAAGCTTTCTTT
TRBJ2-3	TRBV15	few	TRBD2	CATSSPRGGSTDTQYF	TGTGCCACCAGCAGTCCACGGGGGGGTAGCACAGATACGCAGTATTTT
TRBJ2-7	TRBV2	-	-	CASSDTGYEQYF	TGTGCCAGCAGTGATACCGGCTACGAGCAGTACTTC
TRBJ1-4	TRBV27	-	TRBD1	CASSPSGTGTATNEKLFF	TGTGCCAGCAGTCCATCCGGGACAGGGACTGCAACTAATGAAAAACTGTTTTTT
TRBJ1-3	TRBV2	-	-	CASSYTGSGNTIYF	TGTGCCAGCAGTTACACAGGCTCTGGAAACACCATATATTTT
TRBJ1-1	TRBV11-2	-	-	CASSLVRGRNTEAFF	TGTGCCAGCAGCTTAGTAAGGGGAAGGAACACTGAAGCTTTCTTT
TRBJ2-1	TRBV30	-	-	CAWSVPGLRQFGGQFF	TGTGCCTGGAGTGTTCCGGGACTGCGTCAGTTTGGCGGGCAGTTCTTC
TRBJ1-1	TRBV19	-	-	CASSVTANTEAFF	TGTGCCAGTAGTGTGACAGCGAACACTGAAGCTTTCTTT
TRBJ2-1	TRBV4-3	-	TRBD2	CASSQESTGGQYNEQFF	TGCGCCAGCAGCCAAGAATCGACGGGGGGGCAGTACAATGAGCAGTTCTTC
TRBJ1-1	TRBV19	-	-	CASSYRTELNTEAFF	TGTGCCAGTAGTTATCGGACAGAATTGAACACTGAAGCTTTCTTT